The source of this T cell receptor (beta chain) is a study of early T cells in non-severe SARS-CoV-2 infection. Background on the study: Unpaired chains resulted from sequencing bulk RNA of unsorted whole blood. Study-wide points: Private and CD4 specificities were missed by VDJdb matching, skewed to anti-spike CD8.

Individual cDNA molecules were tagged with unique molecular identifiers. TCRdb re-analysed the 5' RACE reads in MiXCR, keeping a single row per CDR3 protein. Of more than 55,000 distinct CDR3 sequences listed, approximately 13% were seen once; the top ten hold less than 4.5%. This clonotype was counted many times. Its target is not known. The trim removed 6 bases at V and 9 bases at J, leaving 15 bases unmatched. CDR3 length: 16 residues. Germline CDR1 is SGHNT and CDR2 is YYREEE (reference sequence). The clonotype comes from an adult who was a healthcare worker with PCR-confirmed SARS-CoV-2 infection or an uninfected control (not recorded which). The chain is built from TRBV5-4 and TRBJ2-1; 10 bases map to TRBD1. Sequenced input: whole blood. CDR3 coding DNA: TGTGCCAGCAACAAAAAATCGGGACAGGGGTATGGTGAGCAGTTCTTC. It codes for CASNKKSGQGYGEQFF.